This T cell receptor (beta chain) came from a study of blood T cell repertoires in COVID-19. Study-wide context: The United States, Italy and Spain supplied acute and convalescent COVID-19 samples.

CDR3 length: 12 amino acids. Trimming stripped 10 bases from V and 3 bases from J, with 12 bases between. Per the germline V gene, CDR1 is MDHEN and CDR2 is SYDVKM. How the authors handled the data: Reference gene primer amplification in the assay estimated nucleated cell counts. The method was immunoSEQ multiplex PCR; TCRdb's version includes in-frame clones alone and lacks a portion of them. Clonal size and the V and J genes are those of that table, whereas D and trimming came from the DNA. The table has 230,000 or so clones, roughly four fifths seen once. The rearrangement joins TRBV28 to TRBJ1-1; no clear D. What was sequenced was peripheral blood. This TCR was recovered from a woman older than 75 with COVID-19, enrolled during active disease. This chain's CDR3 is CATEGWDTEAFF. DNA of the CDR3: TGTGCCACTGAGGGTTGGGACACTGAAGCTTTCTTT. Drawing the rest from reference TRBV28 and TRBJ1-1, the complete variable domain is DVKVTQSSRYLVKRTGEKVFLECVQDMDHENMFWYRQDPGLGLRLIYFSYDVKMKEKGDIPEGYSVSREKKERFSLILESASTNQTSMYLCATEGWDTEAFFGQGTRLTVV.